Listed here are 29 T cell receptor beta chains from one sample, sequenced in a study of beta chain features in type 1 diabetes. Since all of the isolated RNA was reverse transcribed, expressed TCRB transcripts were what got sequenced. This table comes from immunoSEQ multiplex PCR, and its TCRdb copy is limited to in-frame clones, with some not included. The data contain under 250,000 clones, around an eighth of them singletons. Sequenced sample: naive CD4+ T cells from blood. These receptors all come from a woman between 40 and 55 years old in good health.

This clone was seen ten or more times. The J gene is TRBJ2-7, the V gene TRBV10-3, with TRBD1 matching over 8 bases. V shed 6 bases and J 8 bases; nucleotides not matched to a gene: 6. Germline V gives CDR1 ENHRY, CDR2 SYGVKD. The length of the CDR3 is 12 residues. DNA of the CDR3: TGTGCCATCAGGGAACAGGGGGAGCAGCAGTACTTC. Protein: CAIREQGEQQYF.

This clone was seen ten or more times. The chain joins TRBV4-2 to TRBJ1-4, with TRBD1 matching 9 bases. This CDR3 spans 15 amino acids. The germline V gene has CDR1 LGHNA and CDR2 YNFKEQ. J was trimmed by 5 bases and V by 4 bases; bases with no gene match: 5. CDR3 protein: CASSPPGQGNEKLFF. CDR3 coding DNA: TGTGCCAGCAGCCCTCCGGGACAGGGCAATGAAAAACTGTTTTTT.

In its sample, this clone was seen a few times. The V gene is TRBV12-5, the J gene TRBJ1-1; unclear D gene. Trimming cost V 2 bases and J 5 bases, with 12 bases left between them. The CDR3 covers 14 residues. The germline V gene encodes CDR1 LGHNT and CDR2 FRNRAP. CDR3 DNA sequence: TGTGCTAGTGGTTTGCGGCCTGGCGGGACTGAAGCTTTCTTT. This gives the protein CASGLRPGGTEAFF.

J is TRBJ2-3 and V is TRBV5-1; 8 positions match TRBD1. The trim removed 3 bases at V and 3 bases at J, leaving 3 bases unmatched. CDR1 and CDR2 from the germline V gene are SGHRS and YFSETQ. This CDR3 has 14 residues. CDR3 DNA: TGCGCCAGCAGCTACCGGGACAGGACAGATACGCAGTATTTT. Translating gives CASSYRDRTDTQYF.

This clone has just a few counts. The V and J genes are TRBV2 and TRBJ1-1; TRBD1 matches 7 bases. Germline loops: CDR1 SNHLY, CDR2 FYNNEI. Trimming cost V 1 base and J 4 bases; bases outside gene matches: 3. This CDR3 has 14 amino acids. The CDR3 DNA follows: TGTGCCAGCAGTGAAGGCTGGACAGGCACTGAAGCTTTCTTT. The encoded protein is CASSEGWTGTEAFF.

The J gene is TRBJ2-4, the V gene TRBV6-4; 7 nucleotides agree with TRBD1. Germline assignment: CDR1 MRHNA and CDR2 SNTAGT. The CDR3 is made up of 13 amino acids. V lost 3 bases, J lost 9 bases, and 5 bases stayed unmatched. CDR3 sequence (DNA): TGTGCCAGCAGTGAGTACAGGGGATCCATTCAGTACTTC. Amino acids: CASSEYRGSIQYF.

This clone was counted a few times. This chain connects TRBV5-1 to TRBJ2-7; 7 bases match TRBD1. V lost 4 bases and J lost 6; bases outside the gene matches: 7. The germline V gene encodes CDR1 SGHRS and CDR2 YFSETQ. The CDR3 length is 13 residues. The CDR3 region has the DNA TGCGCCAGCAGCAACGACAGGGTAGGCGAGCAGTACTTC. Residues: CASSNDRVGEQYF.

In nucleotides, the CDR3 is TGTGCCAGCAGCTTAGGGCTCGGACAGGGCGCCACAGATACGCAGTATTTT. This sequence encodes CASSLGLGQGATDTQYF. The chain has TRBV7-9 and TRBJ2-3, with 8 bases lining up with TRBD1. Trimming cost V 1 base and J 2 bases; bases outside gene matches: 8. Germline values: CDR1 SEHNR, CDR2 FQNEAQ (reference sequence). The CDR3 length is 17 residues.

V usage is TRBV5-4 and J usage is TRBJ2-5; 12 bases are a match to TRBD2. TRBJ2-7 matches the DNA end more closely, so the J call is doubtful. The CDR3 extends over 15 amino acids. The germline V gene encodes CDR1 SGHNT and CDR2 YYREEE (reference sequence). The CDR3 region has the DNA TGTGCCAGCAGCTTAGGACTAGCGGGATCTTACGAGCAGTACTTC. Translated, it gives CASSLGLAGSYEQYF.

A few counts support this clone. The rearrangement uses TRBV11-3 and TRBJ2-2; D gene unclear. The CDR3 consists of 13 residues. Between the trimmed V and J ends, which lost 6 bases and 6 bases, there was a span of 11 bases. The germline CDR1 and CDR2 sequences are SGHNT and YENEEA. Written as DNA, the CDR3 is TGTGCCAGCAGTCCTCGGGTAGCCGGGGAGCTGTTTTTT. As protein: CASSPRVAGELFF. The full variable domain, in which reference TRBV11-3 and TRBJ2-2 provide the parts outside the CDR3, is EAGVVQSPRYKIIEKKQPVAFWCNPISGHNTLYWYLQNLGQGPELLIRYENEEAVDDSQLPKDRFSAERLKGVDSTLKIQPAELGDSAVYLCASSPRVAGELFFGEGSRLTVL.

This clone was observed a handful of times. The genes are TRBV5-1 and TRBJ2-3; 8 bases map to TRBD1. V shed 3 bases and J 5 bases; nucleotides not matched to a gene: 8. This CDR3 is 15 amino acids long. In germline, CDR1 is SGHRS, CDR2 YFSETQ. The CDR3 DNA sequence: TGCGCCAGCAGCTCCTCGACAGGGGTGGGAGATACGCAGTATTTT. It encodes CASSSSTGVGDTQYF.

This clone showed up just a few times. The chain joins TRBV18 to TRBJ2-7; D remains ambiguous. Germline values: CDR1 KGHSH, CDR2 LQKENI. V dropped 3 bases and J dropped 3 bases, with 9 bases sitting between them. The CDR3 has 13 residues. CDR3 protein: CASSPSPGYEQYF. The CDR3 bases are TGTGCCAGCTCACCGTCACCCGGCTACGAGCAGTACTTC. The full variable domain, completed using reference TRBV18 and TRBJ2-7, is NAGVMQNPRHLVRRRGQEARLRCSPMKGHSHVYWYRQLPEEGLKFMVYLQKENIIDESGMPKERFSAEFPKEGPSILRIQQVVRGDSAAYFCASSPSPGYEQYFGPGTRLTVT.

The chain recombines TRBV29-1 with TRBJ2-7; 8 nucleotides line up with TRBD2. Unmatched junction bases numbered 17, after V lost 1 base and J lost 3 bases. The CDR3 totals 18 residues. Germline V gene lookup returns CDR1 SQVTM and CDR2 ANQGSEA. For the CDR3, the DNA is TGCAGCGTTGAAGTTCTGAAACTAGCGGACGGGGGAAGCTACGAGCAGTACTTC. Residues: CSVEVLKLADGGSYEQYF.

This clone appeared a few times. The chain uses TRBV19 and TRBJ2-5, with D maybe TRBD1 (7 bases). The CDR3 covers 13 residues. CDR1 LNHDA and CDR2 SQIVND come from the germline V gene (reference sequence). Trimming pared 9 bases from V and 5 bases from J, leaving 16 bases between. The CDR3 sequence is CASRGTDFETQYF. CDR3 in DNA: TGTGCCAGCCGCGGGACAGATTTCGAGACCCAGTACTTC. The full variable domain, completed using reference TRBV19 and TRBJ2-5, is DGGITQSPKYLFRKEGQNVTLSCEQNLNHDAMYWYRQDPGQGLRLIYYSQIVNDFQKGDIAEGYSVSREKKESFPLTVTSAQKNPTAFYLCASRGTDFETQYFGPGTRLLVL.

The V and J genes are TRBV6-5 and TRBJ2-5; TRBD2 aligns across 10 bases. CDR3 length: 15 amino acids. With V trimmed by 2 bases and J by 5 bases, 5 bases remained unmatched. Germline V gene lookup returns CDR1 MNHEY and CDR2 SVGAGI. CDR3 amino acids: CASSYSGGAGETQYF. CDR3 DNA: TGTGCCAGCAGTTACAGCGGGGGGGCCGGGGAGACCCAGTACTTC.

In DNA, the CDR3 is TGTGCCAGCAGCTTGTCTAGTCGTGAAGCTTTCTTT. Translated: CASSLSSREAFF. This chain uses TRBV5-4 with TRBJ1-1; no reliable D call. Trimming cost V 1 base and J 7 bases, with 8 bases left between them. This CDR3 spans 12 amino acids. Germline V gives CDR1 SGHNT, CDR2 YYREEE (reference sequence).

V is TRBV21-1 and J is TRBJ2-7; the table's D call, TRBD1, was not checked against the DNA. TRBV21-1 is reported as a pseudogene. The CDR3 loop spans 15 amino acids. The CDR3 loop reads CASSKVGQDSYEQYF. The CDR3, as DNA: TGTGCCAGCAGCAAAGTTGGACAGGACTCCTACGAGCAGTACTTC.

The rearrangement joins TRBV2 to TRBJ2-2; D gene uncertain. V shed 5 bases and J shed 3 bases, with 4 bases lying between them. CDR3 size: 12 residues. Looked up from germline, CDR1 is SNHLY and CDR2 is FYNNEI. The CDR3 DNA follows: TGTGCCAGCAGTACTGACACCGGGGAGCTGTTTTTT. This translates into CASSTDTGELFF.

Only a few counts were recorded for this clone. The rearrangement joins TRBV19 to TRBJ2-7, with D unresolved. The CDR3 extends over 13 amino acids. V lost 4 bases and J 3 bases, leaving 10 bases between the germline ends. Germline V gives CDR1 LNHDA, CDR2 SQIVND (reference sequence). CDR3 region: CASSKNSNYEQYF. Written as DNA, the CDR3 is TGTGCCAGTAGTAAGAACTCAAACTACGAGCAGTACTTC.

This clone came up a few times. V usage is TRBV5-1 and J usage is TRBJ1-6, with D possibly TRBD1 on 6 matching bases. The germline V and J ends were trimmed by 0 bases and 8 bases, with 12 bases remaining between them. Germline lookup yields CDR1 SGHRS and CDR2 YFSETQ. The CDR3 runs 15 residues. The CDR3 loop reads CASSLEGGVDSPLHF. Written as DNA, the CDR3 is TGCGCCAGCAGCTTGGAAGGGGGGGTGGATTCACCCCTCCACTTT. Complete variable domain (other parts from reference TRBV5-1 and TRBJ1-6): KAGVTQTPRYLIKTRGQQVTLSCSPISGHRSVSWYQQTPGQGLQFLFEYFSETQRNKGNFPGRFSGRQFSNSRSEMNVSTLELGDSALYLCASSLEGGVDSPLHFGNGTRLTVT.

This clone has more than one count but fewer than ten. V is TRBV19 and J is TRBJ2-1, with D maybe TRBD1 (5 bases). V gave up 5 bases and J gave up 0 bases, with 14 bases separating them. Germline CDR1 is LNHDA and CDR2 is SQIVND (reference sequence). The CDR3 spans 16 residues. The CDR3 here is CASSFRVGHSYNEQFF. DNA for the CDR3: TGTGCCAGTAGTTTCAGGGTCGGGCACTCCTACAATGAGCAGTTCTTC.

This clone was recorded a few times. The J gene is TRBJ2-3, the V gene TRBV2; D perhaps matches TRBD2 (7 bases). Germline CDR1 reads SNHLY; CDR2 reads FYNNEI. This CDR3 is built from 13 residues. V lost 10 bases and J 7 bases, leaving 18 bases between the germline ends. The CDR3 bases are TGTGCCACCAAGCGAAGGGGGGGCAATACGCAGTATTTT. Its translation: CATKRRGGNTQYF.

This clone was picked up a small number of times. J is TRBJ2-4 and V is TRBV18; TRBD2 aligns across 10 bases. CDR1 is KGHSH, CDR2 LQKENI, per germline. With V trimmed by 3 bases and J by 5 bases, 1 base remained unmatched. CDR3 length: 14 residues. The CDR3 spells CASSPLAGENIQYF. The CDR3 DNA reads as TGTGCCAGCTCACCCCTAGCGGGGGAAAACATTCAGTACTTC.

This chain joins TRBV6-5 and TRBJ1-1; D is unclear. The CDR3 loop spans 14 amino acids. V was clipped by 0 bases and J by 2 bases, with 7 bases between them. Germline lookup yields CDR1 MNHEY and CDR2 SVGAGI. CDR3 residues: CASSYSSLNTEAFF. The DNA of the CDR3 is TGTGCCAGCAGTTACTCCAGTTTAAACACTGAAGCTTTCTTT.

The rearrangement uses TRBV5-1 and TRBJ2-5; the D gene is possibly TRBD1 (5 bases). Deletions cut 2 bases from V and 2 bases from J, with 16 bases between. Germline lookup yields CDR1 SGHRS and CDR2 YFSETQ. This CDR3 has 16 residues. In DNA, the CDR3 is TGCGCCAGCAGCTTACAAGCACTCCAGGGACAAGAGACCCAGTACTTC. Protein: CASSLQALQGQETQYF.

CDR3 nucleotides: TGTGCCAGCAGCCCGCAGGGGATTCAGACGGGTGAGCAGTTCTTC. It yields the protein CASSPQGIQTGEQFF. This chain uses TRBV7-9 with TRBJ2-1, with D perhaps matching TRBD1 (6 bases). Germline lookup yields CDR1 SEHNR and CDR2 FQNEAQ (reference sequence). Trimming cost V 5 bases and J 9 bases, with 20 bases left between them. The CDR3 runs to 15 residues.

The genes are TRBV9 and TRBJ1-6; 8 bases line up with TRBD1. Germline V CDR1 and CDR2: SGDLS, YYNGEE. V dropped 4 bases and J dropped 7; count of bases not matched to a gene: 7. This CDR3 has 15 residues. CDR3 DNA: TGTGCCAGCAGCTATGGACAGGGTTACAATTCACCCCTCCACTTT. Translating it yields CASSYGQGYNSPLHF.

The chain links TRBV6-5 to TRBJ2-7; no firm D call. Germline V gene lookup returns CDR1 MNHEY and CDR2 SVGAGI. This CDR3 spans 13 amino acids. V lost 8 bases and J lost 0, with 11 bases in between. The CDR3 reads CASRSTYSYEQYF. CDR3 nucleotides: TGTGCCAGCCGCTCGACTTACTCCTACGAGCAGTACTTC.

Only a few counts were recorded for this clone. This chain connects TRBV7-2 to TRBJ1-5; tentative D call: TRBD1 (6 bases). Germline V gives CDR1 SGHTA, CDR2 FQGNSA. The CDR3 is 15 amino acids. V was cut by 6 bases and J by 2 bases, with 14 bases left in between. In nucleotides, the CDR3 is TGTGCCAGCAGATTTACAGGGACCGGCAATCAGCCCCAGCATTTT. Amino acids: CASRFTGTGNQPQHF.